The 16 T cell receptor beta chains below were found in one sample sequenced in a study of blood T cell repertoires in COVID-19. This table comes from immunoSEQ multiplex PCR, and its TCRdb copy is limited to in-frame clones, with some not included. The sample records roughly 230,000 clones, approximately 88% being singletons. Sequencing was performed on peripheral blood. The receptors derive from a man aged 40-50 years with acute or convalescent COVID-19.

This clone came up a few times. This rearrangement joins TRBV30 to TRBJ2-3, with TRBD2 matching 12 bases. The J segment lost 1 base and the V segment lost 4 bases, leaving 3 bases of the junction unmatched. Germline CDR1 GTSNPN, CDR2 SVGIG (reference sequence). CDR3 length equals 15 residues. The CDR3, as DNA: TGTGCCTGGACTAGCGGGAGGGCCGGCACAGATACGCAGTATTTT. It codes for CAWTSGRAGTDTQYF.

The chain couples TRBV6-4 to TRBJ2-3, with 8 bases lining up with TRBD2. In germline, CDR1 is MRHNA, CDR2 SNTAGT. V shed 2 bases, J shed 2 bases, and the junction held 6 bases outside the gene matches. This CDR3 region has 16 residues. This CDR3 is CASSDERELTTDTQYF. The CDR3 bases are TGTGCCAGCAGTGACGAGCGGGAGTTAACCACAGATACGCAGTATTTT.

The J gene is TRBJ2-1, the V gene TRBV5-1; 7 bases are a match to TRBD2. V shed 1 base, J shed 10 bases, and the junction held 14 bases outside the gene matches. Germline V gives CDR1 SGHRS, CDR2 YFSETQ. This CDR3 is built from 16 residues. CDR3 loop: CASSLRSGPTGTEQFF. DNA for the CDR3: TGCGCCAGCAGCTTGCGTAGCGGGCCTACGGGAACGGAGCAGTTCTTC.

This clone was detected once. This chain joins TRBV5-1 and TRBJ2-2, with D maybe TRBD1 (6 bases). This CDR3 contains 15 residues. CDR1 is SGHRS and CDR2 is YFSETQ in the germline V gene. V was cut by 4 bases and J by 6 bases, with 16 bases left in between. This chain's CDR3 is CASSPWVRGAGELFF. CDR3 bases: TGCGCCAGCAGCCCCTGGGTCAGGGGAGCCGGGGAGCTGTTTTTT.

This clone was picked up a small number of times. The CDR3 DNA reads TGTGCCAGCAGTTACTCGGTACAGGGGGAGAGGGCTTTCTTT. Encoded protein: CASSYSVQGERAFF. The V and J genes are TRBV6-5 and TRBJ1-1, with TRBD1 matching 8 bases. Trimming cost V 0 bases and J 11 bases; bases outside gene matches: 8. In germline, CDR1 is MNHEY, CDR2 SVGAGI. This CDR3 is 14 amino acids long.

The chain couples TRBV28 to TRBJ2-7, with D maybe TRBD1 (6 bases). Trimming took 3 bases from V and 2 from J, leaving 14 bases between them. Germline V gene data show CDR1 as MDHEN and CDR2 as SYDVKM. The CDR3 extends over 15 amino acids. DNA of the CDR3: TGTGCCAGCAGTTTTAGGCAGGGGAGCACCTACGAGCAGTACTTC. It is translated as CASSFRQGSTYEQYF. The whole variable domain, filled in from reference TRBV28 and TRBJ2-7, reads DVKVTQSSRYLVKRTGEKVFLECVQDMDHENMFWYRQDPGLGLRLIYFSYDVKMKEKGDIPEGYSVSREKKERFSLILESASTNQTSMYLCASSFRQGSTYEQYFGPGTRLTVT.

The CDR3 region has the DNA TGTGCCGTCCAGGGCCCGAACACTGAAGCTTTCTTT. Protein product: CAVQGPNTEAFF. The rearrangement links TRBV24-1 to TRBJ1-1; D is perhaps TRBD1 (5 bases). Trimming removed 12 bases from V and 1 base from J, with 11 bases in between. Germline CDR1 reads KGHDR; CDR2 reads SFDVKD. The CDR3 has 12 residues.

This rearrangement joins TRBV30 to TRBJ1-1, with 10 bases lining up with TRBD1. CDR1 GTSNPN and CDR2 SVGIG come from the germline V gene (reference sequence). Trimming at V came to 0 bases and at J to 2 bases, leaving 9 bases not matched to a gene. There are 17 residues in the CDR3. The CDR3 sequence: CAWSVKGQGLPNTEAFF. CDR3 sequence (DNA): TGTGCCTGGAGTGTTAAGGGACAGGGGCTCCCAAACACTGAAGCTTTCTTT.

The chain links TRBV29-1 to TRBJ2-1; 8 bases agree with TRBD2. The germline V gene encodes CDR1 SQVTM and CDR2 ANQGSEA. This CDR3 comprises 16 residues. The J segment lost 10 bases and the V segment lost 6 bases, leaving 20 bases of the junction unmatched. CDR3 loop: CSVANPREAGDGEQFF. The CDR3 region has the DNA TGCAGCGTCGCTAACCCCCGTGAAGCGGGAGATGGCGAGCAGTTCTTC.

This chain uses TRBV15 with TRBJ1-4, with D tentatively TRBD1 (5 bases). CDR1 and CDR2 from the germline V gene are LNHNV and YYDKDF (reference sequence). The V end lost 1 base, the J end lost 4 bases, and 28 bases lay between the germline ends. The CDR3 has 21 residues. CDR3 sequence: CATSRVPPLLGGGGDNEKLFF. CDR3 DNA: TGTGCCACCAGCAGAGTACCCCCATTACTTGGGGGAGGTGGGGATAATGAAAAACTGTTTTTT.

The chain carries TRBV20-1 and TRBJ2-3, with 10 bases identical to TRBD2. From germline, CDR1 is DFQATT and CDR2 SNEGSKA (reference sequence). This CDR3 has 17 residues. The junction had 13 bases not matched to a gene; V was cut back by 7 bases and J by 0 bases. CDR3 in DNA: TGCAGTGAAAGTGACCTAGCGGGAGTAAGTAGCACAGATACGCAGTATTTT. Its translation: CSESDLAGVSSTDTQYF.

There are a few counts of this clone. The V gene is TRBV29-1, the J gene TRBJ2-7, with 8 bases matching TRBD1. Germline CDR1 reads SQVTM; CDR2 reads ANQGSEA. CDR3 length: 13 amino acids. The trim removed 6 bases at V and 2 bases at J, leaving 6 bases unmatched. Written as DNA, the CDR3 is TGCAGCGTCGACCAGACAGGGGCCTACGAGCAGTACTTC. This encodes CSVDQTGAYEQYF.

This clone occurred a few times. J is TRBJ1-6 and V is TRBV27, with D unclear. The CDR3 has 16 amino acids. CDR1 is MNHEY and CDR2 is SMNVEV in the germline V gene (reference sequence). With 5 bases removed from V and 3 bases from J, the gap between germline ends came to 14 bases. The CDR3 DNA reads TGTGCCAGCAGTCCTCGCCCGGGAATCTATAATTCACCCCTCCACTTT. This translates into CASSPRPGIYNSPLHF.

The V call is TRBV7-3, the J call TRBJ2-1; TRBD2 matches at 7 bases. V was clipped by 1 base and J by 10 bases; unmatched bases: 10. The CDR3 has 15 residues. Per germline, CDR1 SGHTA and CDR2 FQGTGA. The CDR3 region is CASSLNRGGPAEQFF. CDR3 DNA: TGTGCCAGCAGCTTAAATCGGGGAGGGCCAGCCGAGCAGTTCTTC. The variable domain in full, with the rest retrieved from reference TRBV7-3 and TRBJ2-1, is GAGVSQTPSNKVTEKGKYVELRCDPISGHTALYWYRQSLGQGPEFLIYFQGTGAADDSGLPNDRFFAVRPEGSVSTLKIQRTERGDSAVYLCASSLNRGGPAEQFFGPGTRLTVL.

The V gene is TRBV3-1 (or the pseudogene TRBV3-2), the J gene TRBJ1-2; unclear D gene. Germline-derived CDR1 and CDR2 are LGHDT and YNNKEL (reference sequence). The CDR3 loop spans 12 amino acids. The V end lost 10 bases, the J end lost 4 bases, and 13 bases lay between the germline ends. The CDR3 DNA reads TGTGCCACCGAGGAGCCCTCCTATGGCTACACCTTC. Protein: CATEEPSYGYTF.

The gene calls are TRBV30 and TRBJ2-1; TRBD2 matches at 13 bases. Germline-derived CDR1 and CDR2 are GTSNPN and SVGIG (reference sequence). This CDR3 has 15 residues. The V gene end was trimmed by 1 base and the J gene end by 5 bases; junction bases not matched to a gene: 2. As DNA, the CDR3 is TGTGCCTGGAGTGCTGGACTAGCGGGGGACAATGAGCAGTTCTTC. Its protein product is CAWSAGLAGDNEQFF.